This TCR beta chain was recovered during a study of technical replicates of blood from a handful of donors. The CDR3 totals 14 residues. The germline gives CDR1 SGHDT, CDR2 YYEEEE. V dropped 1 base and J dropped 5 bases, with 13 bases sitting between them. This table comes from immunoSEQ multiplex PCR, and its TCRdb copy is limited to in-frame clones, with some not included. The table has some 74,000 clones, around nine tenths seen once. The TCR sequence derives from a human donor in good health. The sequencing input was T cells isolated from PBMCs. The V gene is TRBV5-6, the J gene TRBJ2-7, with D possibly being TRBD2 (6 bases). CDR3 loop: CASSLRAGSNEQYF. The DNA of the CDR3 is TGTGCCAGCAGCTTGCGCGCGGGAAGTAACGAGCAGTACTTC. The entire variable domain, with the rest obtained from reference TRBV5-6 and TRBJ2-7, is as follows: DAGVTQSPTHLIKTRGQQVTLRCSPKSGHDTVSWYQQALGQGPQFIFQYYEEEERQRGNFPDRFSGHQFPNYSSELNVNALLLGDSALYLCASSLRAGSNEQYFGPGTRLTVT.